These 18 T cell receptor beta chains came from one sample sequenced in a study of blood T cell repertoires in COVID-19 (dated by TCRdb to 2018 to 2021). The library relied on the immunoSEQ multiplex PCR assay. TCRdb took this table from immuneACCESS and kept in-frame rearrangements with V and J called. Such tables lack part of the clones; where checked against another copy, unresolved V genes explain under half of the gap, and the rest is unexplained. Recorded for this sample are hundreds of thousands of clones; roughly nine tenths of them occurred a single time. The ten largest make up roughly 4% of the sample. Sequences were obtained from PBMCs or T cells enriched from blood (not recorded which). These receptors were taken from a woman in her 30s with acute COVID-19.

This sequence joins TRBV30 and TRBJ1-1; D may be TRBD1 (5 bases). Trimming pared 8 bases from V and 1 base from J, leaving 14 bases between. The CDR3 is 13 amino acids. CDR1 is GTSNPN and CDR2 is SVGIG in the germline V gene (reference sequence). The chain's CDR3 is CAGTRAENTEAFF. The CDR3 DNA sequence: TGTGCCGGGACCAGGGCTGAGAACACTGAAGCTTTCTTT.

The J gene is TRBJ1-3, the V gene TRBV7-8; 8 bases map to TRBD1. Per germline, CDR1 SGHVS and CDR2 FQNEAQ. Germline trimming cut 4 bases from V and 0 bases from J; bases unmatched to any gene: 8. This CDR3 has 17 residues. The CDR3 region has the DNA TGTGCCAGCAGCTCAGGACAGGGTTTAATCTCTGGAAACACCATATATTTT. Protein product: CASSSGQGLISGNTIYF.

The V gene is TRBV4-3, the J gene TRBJ2-3; TRBD1 is a possible D gene (6 bases). The CDR3 is 14 residues long. The ends were cut back, 3 bases at V and 0 bases at J, with 7 bases in the middle. The germline V gene has CDR1 LGHNA and CDR2 YSLEER. The CDR3 DNA follows: TGCGCCAGCAGCCACGGACAGAGCACAGATACGCAGTATTTT. Residues: CASSHGQSTDTQYF.

The chain has TRBV28 and TRBJ1-1; D call uncertain. V lost 5 bases and J 1 base, leaving 11 bases between the germline ends. The CDR3 contains 14 residues. Germline V gene data show CDR1 as MDHEN and CDR2 as SYDVKM. CDR3 residues: CASSIPTGNTEAFF. In DNA, the CDR3 is TGTGCCAGCAGTATCCCGACGGGGAACACTGAAGCTTTCTTT.

The chain uses TRBV7-2 and TRBJ1-5; a weak D match, TRBD1 (5 bases). Germline V lookup: CDR1 SGHTA, CDR2 FQGNSA. V shed 2 bases and J shed 7 bases, with 15 bases lying between them. The CDR3 sequence is 15 residues long. The CDR3 sequence is CASSLIWGLRQPQHF. In DNA form, the CDR3 reads TGTGCCAGCAGCTTAATATGGGGACTGCGGCAGCCCCAGCATTTT.

The chain joins TRBV6-5 to TRBJ1-1; TRBD1 matches 9 bases. Germline V gene lookup returns CDR1 MNHEY and CDR2 SVGAGI. This CDR3 is built from 15 residues. The V and J ends lost 8 bases and 2 bases, in that order; junction bases with no gene match: 9. The CDR3 DNA follows: TGTGCCAGCGAGGGGACAGGGTGGTATAACACTGAAGCTTTCTTT. Its translation: CASEGTGWYNTEAFF.

The chain joins TRBV5-4 to TRBJ2-1; 7 positions match TRBD2. V dropped 4 bases and J dropped 4; count of bases not matched to a gene: 2. Germline CDR1 and CDR2: SGHNT and YYREEE (reference sequence). The CDR3 runs 13 residues. The CDR3 here is CASSQGLYNEQFF. For the CDR3, the DNA is TGTGCCAGCAGCCAGGGACTATACAATGAGCAGTTCTTC.

The chain joins TRBV19 to TRBJ1-5, with 8 bases aligning to TRBD1. The ends lost 1 base at V and 4 bases at J; junction bases unmatched: 3. The CDR3 runs to 15 residues. Germline V CDR1 and CDR2: LNHDA, SQIVND (reference sequence). In nucleotides, the CDR3 is TGTGCCAGTAGTATAGTATGGACAGGGAATCAGCCCCAGCATTTT. Amino acid sequence: CASSIVWTGNQPQHF.

The V and J genes are TRBV7-3 and TRBJ2-1, with 9 nucleotides matching TRBD1. The germline V gene has CDR1 SGHTA and CDR2 FQGTGA. J gave up 7 bases and V 2 bases, and 6 bases lay outside the gene matches. CDR3 size: 15 residues. The CDR3 DNA sequence: TGTGCCAGCAGCTTAGAGACAGGGGGAGGAAATGAGCAGTTCTTC. It encodes CASSLETGGGNEQFF.

The CDR3, as DNA: TGTGCCAGCAGCTCAGGCCGTAGCGGGGGCACAGATACGCAGTATTTT. Its translation: CASSSGRSGGTDTQYF. The chain recombines TRBV11-3 with TRBJ2-3; 8 bases agree with TRBD2. V shed 4 bases, J shed 1 base, and the junction held 7 bases outside the gene matches. CDR1 is SGHNT, CDR2 YENEEA, per germline. This CDR3 region has 16 residues. The full variable domain, completed using reference TRBV11-3 and TRBJ2-3, is EAGVVQSPRYKIIEKKQPVAFWCNPISGHNTLYWYLQNLGQGPELLIRYENEEAVDDSQLPKDRFSAERLKGVDSTLKIQPAELGDSAVYLCASSSGRSGGTDTQYFGPGTRLTVL.

The V call is TRBV7-9, the J call TRBJ2-3; D call uncertain. The CDR3 loop spans 16 amino acids. Per the germline V gene, CDR1 is SEHNR and CDR2 is FQNEAQ (reference sequence). Trimming took off 0 bases at V and 1 base at J, with 11 bases between the two ends. CDR3 DNA sequence: TGTGCCAGCAGCTTAGCCCTAAGGCTAGGCACAGATACGCAGTATTTT. Protein sequence: CASSLALRLGTDTQYF.

The chain recombines TRBV27 with TRBJ2-7, with D unclear. Per germline, CDR1 MNHEY and CDR2 SMNVEV (reference sequence). The V gene lost 0 bases and the J gene lost 7 bases, with 10 bases spanning the gap. The CDR3 totals 13 residues. The CDR3 nucleotides are TGTGCCAGCAGTTTATCGGGTAGGAGTGAGCAGTACTTC. Amino acids: CASSLSGRSEQYF.

The chain uses TRBV4-2 and TRBJ2-5; a possible D gene is TRBD2 (7 bases). Trimming stripped 3 bases from V and 5 bases from J, with 13 bases between. Per the germline V gene, CDR1 is LGHNA and CDR2 is YNFKEQ. The CDR3 totals 14 residues. In nucleotides, the CDR3 is TGTGCCAGCAGCCAGGCGGGGGCGGGGGAGACCCAGTACTTC. Translation gives CASSQAGAGETQYF.

The V gene is TRBV10-2, the J gene TRBJ1-2, with 8 bases that match TRBD1. Germline CDR1 reads WSHSY; CDR2 reads SAAADI. V dropped 3 bases and J dropped 4; count of bases not matched to a gene: 4. This CDR3 has 14 residues. The CDR3 DNA sequence: TGCGCCAGCAGTGATACAGGGGGTAGCTATGGCTACACCTTC. It yields the protein CASSDTGGSYGYTF.

This rearrangement joins TRBV9 to TRBJ1-1; TRBD1 agrees at 7 bases. CDR1 SGDLS and CDR2 YYNGEE come from the germline V gene. This CDR3 is built from 14 residues. V shed 4 bases and J 3 bases; nucleotides not matched to a gene: 6. As DNA, the CDR3 is TGTGCCAGCAGCCCCCCGACAGGGCACACTGAAGCTTTCTTT. It specifies CASSPPTGHTEAFF.

The chain links TRBV7-8 to TRBJ2-7; TRBD1 aligns across 7 bases. Trimming took 5 bases from V and 5 from J; bases not matched to a gene: 18. Germline CDR1 reads SGHVS; CDR2 reads FQNEAQ. The CDR3 has 17 residues. CDR3: CASSPHVDRVVPNEQYF. The CDR3 DNA follows: TGTGCCAGCAGCCCCCACGTAGACAGGGTCGTCCCCAACGAGCAGTACTTC.

The V and J genes are TRBV6-2 or TRBV6-3 and TRBJ2-1, with a weak D call TRBD2 (6 bases). The V end was cut by 0 bases, the J end by 9 bases, with 15 bases between. Germline V gives CDR1 MNHEY, CDR2 SVGEGT. The CDR3 sequence is 15 residues long. The CDR3 DNA reads as TGTGCCAGCAGTTACTCGATCACTAGCAAGGGTGAGCAGTTCTTC. Residues: CASSYSITSKGEQFF.

V and J are TRBV30 and TRBJ1-2; D remains ambiguous. CDR1 GTSNPN and CDR2 SVGIG come from the germline V gene (reference sequence). Between the trimmed V and J ends, which lost 0 bases and 5 bases, there was a span of 28 bases. CDR3 length: 19 residues. DNA of the CDR3: TGTGCCTGGAGTGTACCACCTTGGGAGGGCAGACGATTATGGTATGGCTACACCTTC. This sequence encodes CAWSVPPWEGRRLWYGYTF. Full variable domain (rest looked up from reference TRBV30 and TRBJ1-2): SQTIHQWPATLVQPVGSPLSLECTVEGTSNPNLYWYRQAAGRGLQLLFYSVGIGQISSEVPQNLSASRPQDRQFILSSKKLLLSDSGFYLCAWSVPPWEGRRLWYGYTFGSGTRLTVV.